The 29 T cell receptor beta chains given below trace back to one sample, sequenced in a study of T cell repertoires in cytomegalovirus infection. TCRdb reanalysed the reads using MiXCR and keeps one entry per CDR3 protein. The sample lists just over 300,000 distinct CDR3 sequences, about a sixth occurring once. The source material was PBMCs. The receptor set was obtained from a human donor in good health (CMV status not recorded). Some clones in this sample may be carry-over from other donors' samples.

This clonotype has just a few counts. The rearrangement uses TRBV5-4 and TRBJ1-5, with D possibly TRBD1 on 5 matching bases. Germline CDR1 reads SGHNT; CDR2 reads YYREEE (reference sequence). With 4 bases removed from V and 1 base from J, the gap between germline ends came to 12 bases. This CDR3 region has 15 residues. This CDR3 reads CASSPGRESNQPQHF. The CDR3 nucleotides are TGTGCCAGCAGCCCGGGACGGGAAAGCAATCAGCCCCAGCATTTT.

This clonotype has at least ten counts. The chain couples TRBV4-1 to TRBJ2-1, with TRBD1 matching 8 bases. V shed 0 bases, J shed 3 bases, and the junction held 13 bases outside the gene matches. The germline CDR1 and CDR2 sequences are MGHRA and YSYEKL. The CDR3 contains 19 residues. The CDR3 nucleotides read TGCGCCAGCAGCCAAGAACCGGGTAGCTCCGGGACAGGCTACAATGAGCAGTTCTTC. Its translation: CASSQEPGSSGTGYNEQFF.

This clonotype was counted a few times. The V call is TRBV28, the J call TRBJ1-5; D ambiguous. The CDR3 has 14 residues. The V and J ends lost 3 bases and 0 bases respectively, with 6 bases between them. Per germline, CDR1 MDHEN and CDR2 SYDVKM. The DNA of the CDR3 is TGTGCCAGCAGTTTTGGTTTTAGCAATCAGCCCCAGCATTTT. Its translation is CASSFGFSNQPQHF. Together with reference TRBV28 and TRBJ1-5, the CDR3 gives the full variable domain: DVKVTQSSRYLVKRTGEKVFLECVQDMDHENMFWYRQDPGLGLRLIYFSYDVKMKEKGDIPEGYSVSREKKERFSLILESASTNQTSMYLCASSFGFSNQPQHFGDGTRLSIL.

The rearrangement uses TRBV4-2 and TRBJ1-5; D is unclear. This CDR3 is 13 amino acids long. Trimming shortened V by 0 bases and J by 6 bases, and 6 bases separated the two germline ends. The germline V gene encodes CDR1 LGHNA and CDR2 YNFKEQ. The CDR3 spells CASSQEKGQPQHF. CDR3 in DNA: TGTGCCAGCAGCCAAGAGAAGGGTCAGCCCCAGCATTTT.

The rearrangement uses TRBV4-1 and TRBJ1-1, with D hard to call. This CDR3 spans 16 amino acids. Trimming took off 4 bases at V and 2 bases at J, with 17 bases between the two ends. Germline CDR1 is MGHRA and CDR2 is YSYEKL. CDR3 protein: CASSPPPRAANTEAFF. DNA of the CDR3: TGCGCCAGCAGCCCACCCCCACGGGCGGCAAACACTGAAGCTTTCTTT.

This clonotype was detected many times. The J gene is TRBJ2-4, the V gene TRBV7-2, with 8 nucleotides matching TRBD2. V shed 5 bases and J 5 bases; nucleotides not matched to a gene: 2. Germline CDR1 and CDR2: SGHTA and FQGNSA. There are 13 residues in the CDR3. The CDR3 is CASSRRGENIQYF. CDR3 bases: TGTGCCAGCAGCCGGCGGGGGGAAAACATTCAGTACTTC.

A few counts support this clonotype. The chain uses TRBV28 and TRBJ2-7, with 7 bases matching TRBD2. Trimming removed 6 bases from V and 2 bases from J; junction bases left unmatched: 10. Per the germline V gene, CDR1 is MDHEN and CDR2 is SYDVKM. This CDR3 spans 15 amino acids. DNA for the CDR3: TGTGCCAGCAGGGGGGGAGCGGGGCGTACCTACGAGCAGTACTTC. This translates into CASRGGAGRTYEQYF.

V gene TRBV12-3 or TRBV12-4 combines with J gene TRBJ1-1; D not resolved. The CDR3 is 13 residues long. Trimming removed 5 bases at V and 10 bases at J, with 17 bases between. The CDR3 reads CASSPLKNRVAFF. CDR3 nucleotides: TGTGCCAGCAGTCCCCTCAAGAACCGGGTAGCTTTCTTT.

This clonotype was picked up a small number of times. This chain joins TRBV4-1 and TRBJ1-4; D uncertain. The CDR3 sequence is 17 residues long. Germline V gene lookup returns CDR1 MGHRA and CDR2 YSYEKL. Trimming shortened V by 0 bases and J by 10 bases, and 21 bases separated the two germline ends. CDR3 in DNA: TGCGCCAGCAGCCAAGATCCCCTCAGGCGCCGCTACGGAAAACTGTTTTTT. Translated: CASSQDPLRRRYGKLFF.

The V call is TRBV6-2 or TRBV6-3, the J call TRBJ2-7, with unresolved D. Deletions cut 2 bases from V and 3 bases from J, with 11 bases between. Germline loops: CDR1 MNHEY, CDR2 SVGEGT. This CDR3 spans 14 amino acids. The DNA of the CDR3 is TGTGCCAGCAGTTACACGACTCCGAACTACGAGCAGTACTTC. As protein: CASSYTTPNYEQYF.

This clonotype was seen a handful of times. The chain uses TRBV5-1 and TRBJ1-1; D unclear. The CDR3 sequence is 14 residues long. Trimming shortened V by 0 bases and J by 5 bases, and 11 bases separated the two germline ends. Germline lookup yields CDR1 SGHRS and CDR2 YFSETQ. The CDR3 protein is CASSLEESGTEAFF. CDR3 nucleotide sequence: TGCGCCAGCAGCTTGGAGGAGTCGGGGACTGAAGCTTTCTTT.

This clonotype occurred many times. The V and J genes are TRBV7-3 and TRBJ2-1; tentative D call: TRBD2 (5 bases). This CDR3 region has 12 residues. V was shortened by 3 bases and J by 9 bases, with 9 bases between the two germline ends. From germline, CDR1 is SGHTA and CDR2 FQGTGA. The chain's CDR3 is CASSFYRGEQFF. For the CDR3, the DNA is TGTGCCAGCAGCTTTTATCGGGGTGAGCAGTTCTTC.

This clonotype occurred many times. V and J are TRBV7-8 and TRBJ2-1, with D perhaps TRBD1 (5 bases). Germline CDR1 SGHVS, CDR2 FQNEAQ. Trimming removed 4 bases at V and 0 bases at J, with 10 bases between. This CDR3 comprises 15 residues. CDR3 sequence: CASSSSGFSYNEQFF. CDR3 in DNA: TGTGCCAGCAGCTCCTCAGGGTTCTCCTACAATGAGCAGTTCTTC.

The chain carries TRBV20-1 and TRBJ1-6; D ambiguous. The germline V and J ends were trimmed by 0 bases and 8 bases, with 20 bases remaining between them. Germline V gene lookup returns CDR1 DFQATT and CDR2 SNEGSKA (reference sequence). CDR3 length: 17 amino acids. In nucleotides, the CDR3 is TGCAGTGCTAGAGATTTGTCTTCGGCGGGTTATGATTCACCCCTCCACTTT. Protein product: CSARDLSSAGYDSPLHF.

This clonotype was detected many times. This chain uses TRBV6-1 with TRBJ2-3, with D perhaps matching TRBD2 (7 bases). The germline V gene has CDR1 MNHNS and CDR2 SASEGT. The CDR3 runs to 16 residues. The V and J ends lost 5 bases and 2 bases respectively, with 17 bases between them. CDR3 DNA sequence: TGTGCCAGCAGTCCGGTGAGGGGGGGCGACACAGATACGCAGTATTTT. Its protein product is CASSPVRGGDTDTQYF.

In its sample, this clonotype was seen a few times. V gene TRBV7-6 combines with J gene TRBJ2-3; D remains ambiguous. CDR1 and CDR2 from the germline V gene are SGHVS and FNYEAQ. CDR3 size: 15 residues. The V gene lost 2 bases and the J gene lost 0 bases, with 9 bases spanning the gap. The CDR3 DNA follows: TGTGCCAGCAGCTTATCAGGCCTCAGCACAGATACGCAGTATTTT. Translating it yields CASSLSGLSTDTQYF. The whole variable domain, filled in from reference TRBV7-6 and TRBJ2-3, reads GAGVSQSPRYKVTKRGQDVALRCDPISGHVSLYWYRQALGQGPEFLTYFNYEAQQDKSGLPNDRFSAERPEGSISTLTIQRTEQRDSAMYRCASSLSGLSTDTQYFGPGTRLTVL.

This clonotype showed up just a few times. The rearrangement joins TRBV9 to TRBJ2-2, with D possibly TRBD1 on 6 matching bases. The ends were cut back, 0 bases at V and 0 bases at J, with 15 bases in the middle. The CDR3 consists of 18 residues. The V gene's germline CDR1 is SGDLS and CDR2 YYNGEE. The CDR3 nucleotides are TGTGCCAGCAGCGTAGAAGGTCCCGGGACATCGAACACCGGGGAGCTGTTTTTT. Its translation is CASSVEGPGTSNTGELFF.

This clonotype was counted ten times or more. The chain joins TRBV6-6 to TRBJ1-5; TRBD1 might be the D (6 bases). The CDR3 covers 17 residues. Germline V gene sequence: CDR1 MNHNY, CDR2 SVGAGI (reference sequence). The V gene lost 2 bases and the J gene lost 0 bases, with 14 bases spanning the gap. CDR3: CASSYVRGGNSNQPQHF. In DNA, the CDR3 is TGTGCCAGCAGTTACGTCAGGGGCGGGAATAGCAATCAGCCCCAGCATTTT.

The rearrangement uses TRBV5-1 and TRBJ2-1, with 8 bases identical to TRBD1. The germline gives CDR1 SGHRS, CDR2 YFSETQ. This CDR3 spans 18 amino acids. Trimming at V came to 4 bases and at J to 4 bases, leaving 16 bases not matched to a gene. The CDR3 loop reads CASSPTRGRDRRYNEQFF. The CDR3 coding sequence is TGCGCCAGCAGCCCGACCCGAGGCCGGGACAGGAGATACAATGAGCAGTTCTTC.

With respect to this clonotype: This may come from a read error, since a much larger clone is one base off. The CDR3 loop is CASSPVRGATATQYF. For the CDR3, the DNA is TGTGCCAGCAGCCCCGTTAGAGGGGCCACAGCTACGCAGTATTTT. This chain connects TRBV7-3 to TRBJ2-3; the D call may be TRBD1 or TRBD2 (5 bases each). CDR1 is SGHTA and CDR2 is FQGTGA in the germline V gene. The CDR3 is made up of 15 amino acids. The full variable domain, rest sourced from reference TRBV7-3 and TRBJ2-3, is GAGVSQTPSNKVTEKGKYVELRCDPISGHTALYWYRQSLGQGPEFLIYFQGTGAADDSGLPNDRFFAVRPEGSVSTLKIQRTERGDSAVYLCASSPVRGATATQYFGPGTRLTVL.

This clonotype occurred a few times. This chain connects TRBV28 to TRBJ1-3; the match to TRBD1 covers 8 bases. CDR3 length equals 20 residues. J gave up 0 bases and V 2 bases, and 15 bases lay outside the gene matches. In germline, CDR1 is MDHEN, CDR2 SYDVKM. CDR3 amino acids: CASSLAGTGYVSHSGNTIYF. In DNA form, the CDR3 reads TGTGCCAGCAGTTTAGCCGGGACAGGTTACGTCAGCCACTCTGGAAACACCATATATTTT.

This clonotype was counted ten times or more. This chain uses TRBV7-2 with TRBJ2-5, with D unresolved. The V gene lost 5 bases and the J gene lost 5 bases, with 15 bases spanning the gap. Per the germline V gene, CDR1 is SGHTA and CDR2 is FQGNSA. The CDR3 is 14 residues long. The CDR3 DNA reads TGTGCCAGCAGCAGAGACCGGGCCGCGGAGACCCAGTACTTC. It yields the protein CASSRDRAAETQYF.

The V gene is TRBV20-1, the J gene TRBJ1-1; perhaps TRBD1 as D (6 bases). Trimming pared 6 bases from V and 0 bases from J, leaving 11 bases between. The CDR3 sequence is 13 residues long. Germline CDR1 is DFQATT and CDR2 is SNEGSKA (reference sequence). The CDR3 DNA is TGCAGTGCCCTGGACAGAATGAACACTGAAGCTTTCTTT. Its protein product is CSALDRMNTEAFF.

With respect to this clonotype: Just one base apart from a much larger clone, this may be a read error. The chain employs TRBV7-2 and TRBJ1-2; 11 bases line up with TRBD1. This CDR3 is built from 15 residues. The ends lost 1 base at V and 6 bases at J; junction bases unmatched: 4. Germline loops: CDR1 SGHTA, CDR2 FQGNSA. The CDR3 DNA sequence: TGTGCCAGCAGCTTAGGGACAGGGGGCGACAATGGCTACACCTTC. Protein: CASSLGTGGDNGYTF.

This clonotype was seen ten or more times. This chain connects TRBV4-2 to TRBJ1-1; TRBD1 might be the D (5 bases). Trimming stripped 4 bases from V and 4 bases from J, with 13 bases between. This CDR3 contains 14 residues. Germline V CDR1 and CDR2: LGHNA, YNFKEQ. This chain's CDR3 is CASSLGGEGTEAFF. The CDR3 nucleotides are TGTGCCAGCAGCCTGGGGGGGGAGGGCACTGAAGCTTTCTTT.

In this sample, this clonotype turned up a few times. V and J are TRBV18 and TRBJ1-6; 8 bases fit TRBD1. Germline CDR1 is KGHSH and CDR2 is LQKENI. The CDR3 is 15 residues long. V lost 0 bases to trimming and J lost 14 bases; unmatched junction nucleotides: 9. CDR3 protein: CASSPPGQGLRALHF. CDR3 in DNA: TGTGCCAGCTCACCACCTGGACAGGGCCTGAGAGCCCTCCACTTT.

The chain carries TRBV15 and TRBJ2-5, with D perhaps matching TRBD2 (7 bases). The germline CDR1 and CDR2 sequences are LNHNV and YYDKDF (reference sequence). Trimming pared 8 bases from V and 1 base from J, leaving 11 bases between. The CDR3 contains 13 residues. CDR3 loop: CATARGAQETQYF. CDR3 DNA: TGTGCCACCGCCCGGGGGGCCCAAGAGACCCAGTACTTC.

In the case of this clonotype: This clone may be a read error of a much larger clone one base away. In DNA, the CDR3 is TGTGCCAGCAGCTTCCGACAGGACTATGGCCACACCTTC. Translating it yields CASSFRQDYGHTF. This chain links TRBV7-2 with TRBJ1-2; D is perhaps TRBD1 (6 bases). The CDR3 length is 13 residues. Germline CDR1 and CDR2: SGHTA and FQGNSA.

The chain combines TRBV6-8 with TRBJ2-4, with 9 bases aligning to TRBD1. After removal of 6 bases from V and 7 bases from J, the junction contained 4 bases not matched to a gene. The CDR3 runs to 13 residues. CDR1 is MNHGY, CDR2 SAAAGT, per germline. CDR3 DNA sequence: TGTGCCAGCAGCCGGACAGGGGACAACATTCAGTACTTC. It specifies CASSRTGDNIQYF.